What follows is one TCR beta chain and its context. What it recognizes is unknown. TCRdb redid the calling of the 5' RACE reads with MiXCR, one entry per CDR3 protein. Here the sample spans tens of thousands of distinct CDR3 sequences, roughly a tenth being singletons. The sample comes from a study of early T cells in non-severe SARS-CoV-2 infection. Study-level results: VDJdb matching skewed toward anti-spike CD8 responses, missing private and CD4 specificities.

Germline V gene data show CDR1 as SQVTM and CDR2 as ANQGSEA. Trimming removed 2 bases from V and 5 bases from J; junction bases left unmatched: 4. The CDR3 is made up of 13 amino acids. This TCR derives from an adult who was a healthcare worker with PCR-confirmed SARS-CoV-2 infection or an uninfected control (not recorded which). This specimen was whole blood, taken at baseline. The chain combines TRBV29-1 with TRBJ2-5; 8 positions agree with TRBD2. The CDR3 bases are TGCAGCGTTGAAAGCGGGGGCGGGGAGACCCAGTACTTC. It encodes CSVESGGGETQYF.